What follows is one TCR beta chain and its context. The entry originates in a study of blood T cell dynamics during melanoma immunotherapy. Only in-frame clones appear in the TCRdb table, and some are missing; sequencing was by immunoSEQ multiplex PCR. The sample lists approximately 17,000 clones; approximately 93% were seen once. The V and J ends lost 1 base and 6 bases, in that order; junction bases with no gene match: 8. Germline assignment: CDR1 MGHDK and CDR2 SYGVNS. This CDR3 region has 16 residues. As to time point: pre-treatment baseline. The receptor's source is a human donor with melanoma. The chain couples TRBV25-1 to TRBJ2-1, with 8 bases that match TRBD2. The source material was blood, sampled from a patient treated with checkpoint blockade. This CDR3 is CASSEFSSGIPNEQFF. DNA of the CDR3: TGTGCCAGCAGTGAATTTAGTAGCGGGATCCCCAATGAGCAGTTCTTC.